This entry lists 15 T cell receptor beta chains sequenced from one sample in a study of blood T cell repertoires in COVID-19. TCRdb's table, derived via immunoSEQ multiplex PCR, lists solely in-frame clones and lacks some. In the table there are just over 650,000 clones, around 90% of which are singletons. What was sequenced was peripheral blood. The receptors stem from a woman in her late teens or twenties with acute or convalescent COVID-19.

This sequence joins TRBV7-7 and TRBJ2-2; 8 nucleotides agree with TRBD1. The germline gives CDR1 SSHAT, CDR2 FNYEAQ (reference sequence). V dropped 5 bases and J dropped 4; count of bases not matched to a gene: 6. The CDR3 length is 15 residues. In DNA, the CDR3 is TGTGCCAGCAGCCGAGGACAGGGATTCACCGGGGAGCTGTTTTTT. It codes for CASSRGQGFTGELFF.

This rearrangement joins TRBV29-1 to TRBJ2-7; no firm D call. CDR1 and CDR2 (germline): SQVTM, ANQGSEA. With 5 bases removed from V and 3 bases from J, the gap between germline ends came to 26 bases. The CDR3 covers 17 residues. CDR3 residues: CSVRYTRGSLTVYEQYF. CDR3 coding DNA: TGCAGCGTTAGGTACACCAGAGGCTCCCTGACTGTCTACGAGCAGTACTTC.

The chain couples TRBV30 to TRBJ1-2; possible D gene TRBD1, 5 bases. Trimming pared 3 bases from V and 5 bases from J, leaving 10 bases between. This CDR3 has 12 residues. Germline CDR1 is GTSNPN and CDR2 is SVGIG (reference sequence). DNA for the CDR3: TGTGCCTGGAGGACAGAAGGATATGGCTACACCTTC. It specifies CAWRTEGYGYTF.

The V call is TRBV19, the J call TRBJ2-5; 7 bases align to TRBD1. V gave up 6 bases and J gave up 2 bases; unmatched junction bases: 15. The CDR3 spans 17 residues. Germline V CDR1 and CDR2: LNHDA, SQIVND (reference sequence). The CDR3 spells CASRRRSGTAVQETQYF. The CDR3 DNA sequence: TGTGCCAGTAGAAGACGGTCCGGGACAGCCGTACAAGAGACCCAGTACTTC.

V gene TRBV30 combines with J gene TRBJ1-1; D might be TRBD1 (6 bases). This CDR3 is built from 15 residues. Looked up from germline, CDR1 is GTSNPN and CDR2 is SVGIG (reference sequence). Deletions cut 3 bases from V and 1 base from J, with 15 bases between. The DNA for the CDR3 is TGTGCCTGGAGGACAACAGGGAATAAGAACACTGAAGCTTTCTTT. Amino acid sequence: CAWRTTGNKNTEAFF.

The V and J genes are TRBV5-1 and TRBJ1-2; D is possibly TRBD1 (6 bases). CDR3 length: 14 amino acids. Germline V gene sequence: CDR1 SGHRS, CDR2 YFSETQ. Trimming left V 0 bases short and J 9 bases short, with 15 bases between. DNA of the CDR3: TGCGCCAGCAGCTTGGGGACAGTCCGGGATCGCTACACCTTC. This encodes CASSLGTVRDRYTF. The variable domain in full, with the rest retrieved from reference TRBV5-1 and TRBJ1-2, is KAGVTQTPRYLIKTRGQQVTLSCSPISGHRSVSWYQQTPGQGLQFLFEYFSETQRNKGNFPGRFSGRQFSNSRSEMNVSTLELGDSALYLCASSLGTVRDRYTFGSGTRLTVV.

The chain has TRBV11-2 and TRBJ2-7; the D gene is possibly TRBD1 (6 bases). The CDR3 has 14 residues. V dropped 5 bases and J dropped 2 bases, with 13 bases sitting between them. The germline gives CDR1 SGHAT, CDR2 FQNNGV. The CDR3 reads CASSPLQGTYEQYF. The CDR3 region has the DNA TGTGCCAGCAGCCCGCTACAGGGAACCTACGAGCAGTACTTC.

The CDR3 region has the DNA TGCAGCGCCCTGGGCAGTGGAAACACCATATATTTT. This encodes CSALGSGNTIYF. The chain links TRBV29-1 to TRBJ1-3; no clear D. The germline V and J ends were trimmed by 7 bases and 3 bases, with 10 bases remaining between them. CDR3 length: 12 amino acids. The germline V gene has CDR1 SQVTM and CDR2 ANQGSEA.

The genes are TRBV12-5 and TRBJ1-4, with 9 bases aligning to TRBD1. This CDR3 has 14 residues. Per germline, CDR1 LGHNT and CDR2 FRNRAP. After removal of 7 bases from V and 8 bases from J, the junction contained 8 bases not matched to a gene. The CDR3 DNA follows: TGTGCTAGTGCTCAACAGGGGGCGCGAGAAAAACTGTTTTTT. The encoded protein is CASAQQGAREKLFF.

The CDR3 loop reads CASSPTGDWDTEAFF. DNA for the CDR3: TGTGCCAGCAGCCCAACAGGGGATTGGGACACTGAAGCTTTCTTT. The V and J genes are TRBV5-4 and TRBJ1-1; 7 bases fit TRBD1. The germline gives CDR1 SGHNT, CDR2 YYREEE (reference sequence). The ends lost 4 bases at V and 3 bases at J; junction bases unmatched: 9. The CDR3 covers 15 residues.

This sequence joins TRBV11-2 and TRBJ2-5; possible D gene TRBD1, 6 bases. This CDR3 comprises 14 residues. Germline V gives CDR1 SGHAT, CDR2 FQNNGV. Trimming removed 5 bases from V and 4 bases from J, with 14 bases in between. The CDR3 coding sequence is TGTGCCAGCAGCACTCAGGGGTTAGGAGAGACCCAGTACTTC. It codes for CASSTQGLGETQYF.

This sequence joins TRBV11-2 and TRBJ1-5; 7 bases align to TRBD1. This CDR3 comprises 14 residues. V trimming: 5 bases; J trimming: 6 bases; junction bases outside the gene matches: 7. Per germline, CDR1 SGHAT and CDR2 FQNNGV. CDR3 sequence (DNA): TGTGCCAGCAGCCTTACAGGGGCGGGTCAGCCCCAGCATTTT. It is translated as CASSLTGAGQPQHF. Full variable domain (remainder filled in from reference TRBV11-2 and TRBJ1-5): EAGVAQSPRYKIIEKRQSVAFWCNPISGHATLYWYQQILGQGPKLLIQFQNNGVVDDSQLPKDRFSAERLKGVDSTLKIQPAKLEDSAVYLCASSLTGAGQPQHFGDGTRLSIL.

The chain couples TRBV27 to TRBJ1-2; 9 positions agree with TRBD1. The CDR3 loop spans 16 amino acids. Germline V gene lookup returns CDR1 MNHEY and CDR2 SMNVEV (reference sequence). The J segment lost 2 bases and the V segment lost 4 bases, leaving 8 bases of the junction unmatched. The CDR3 region has the DNA TGTGCCAGCAGTTCCATGGACAGGGGACAAAACTATGGCTACACCTTC. It yields the protein CASSSMDRGQNYGYTF.

The chain joins TRBV4-1 to TRBJ1-2; D gene ambiguous. This CDR3 is built from 14 residues. V lost 4 bases to trimming and J lost 4 bases, with 13 bases between them. CDR1 is MGHRA and CDR2 is YSYEKL in the germline V gene. The CDR3 DNA reads as TGCGCCAGCAGCCCCCCCGCGGCAGCCTATGGCTACACCTTC. Translation gives CASSPPAAAYGYTF.

The chain carries TRBV29-1 and TRBJ2-7; 8 positions agree with TRBD1. With 6 bases clipped from V and 2 bases from J, the junction kept 6 bases outside the gene matches. This CDR3 comprises 13 residues. CDR1 SQVTM and CDR2 ANQGSEA come from the germline V gene. The CDR3 region has the DNA TGCAGCGTGTCCGGGACAGGTCCCTACGAGCAGTACTTC. Translated, it gives CSVSGTGPYEQYF.